This T cell receptor beta chain comes out of a study of pediatric ulcerative colitis. Points from the study as a whole: Rectal repertoires separated controls, mild-moderate and acute severe colitis.

The method was immunoSEQ multiplex PCR; TCRdb's version includes in-frame clones alone and lacks a portion of them. The top ten hold around 9.1% of the sample, which has about 37,000 clones, around 75% seen once. CDR3 size: 13 residues. Germline CDR1 LNHNV, CDR2 YYDKDF (reference sequence). Trimming at V came to 0 bases and at J to 10 bases, leaving 5 bases not matched to a gene. Of note for this clone: Its specificity is unknown.

One to two pinch biopsies were taken from the rectum during colonoscopy. This TCR was recovered from a boy aged 5 to 17 with severe ulcerative colitis. This chain links TRBV15 with TRBJ2-5, with TRBD2 matching 7 bases. Sample: gut tissue. The CDR3 spells CATSRDIREDQYF. CDR3 nucleotides: TGTGCCACCAGCAGAGATATACGGGAGGACCAGTACTTC.